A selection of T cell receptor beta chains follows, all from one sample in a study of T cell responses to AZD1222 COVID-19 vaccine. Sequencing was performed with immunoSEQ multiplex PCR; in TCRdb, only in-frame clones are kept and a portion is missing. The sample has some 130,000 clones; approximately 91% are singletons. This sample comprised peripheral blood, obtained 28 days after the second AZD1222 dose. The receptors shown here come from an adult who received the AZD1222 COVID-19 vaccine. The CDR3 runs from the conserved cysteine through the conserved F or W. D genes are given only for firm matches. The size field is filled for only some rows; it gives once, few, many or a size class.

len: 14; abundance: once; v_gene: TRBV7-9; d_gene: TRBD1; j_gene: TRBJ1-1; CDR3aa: CASRVGGSMTEAFF; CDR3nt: TGTGCCAGCAGGGTAGGGGGCTCGATGACTGAAGCTTTCTTT
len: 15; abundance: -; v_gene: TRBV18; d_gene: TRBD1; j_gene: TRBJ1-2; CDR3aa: CASSPPWDRERGYTF; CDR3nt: TGTGCCAGCTCACCCCCGTGGGACAGGGAGCGGGGCTACACCTTC
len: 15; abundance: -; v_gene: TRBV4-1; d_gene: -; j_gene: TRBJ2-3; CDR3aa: CASSQDPRGTDTQYF; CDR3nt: TGCGCCAGCAGCCAAGATCCCCGTGGGACAGATACGCAGTATTTT
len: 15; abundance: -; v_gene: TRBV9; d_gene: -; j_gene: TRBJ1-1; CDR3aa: CASSVGTARGTEAFF; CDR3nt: TGTGCCAGCAGCGTAGGGACGGCCAGGGGCACTGAAGCTTTCTTT
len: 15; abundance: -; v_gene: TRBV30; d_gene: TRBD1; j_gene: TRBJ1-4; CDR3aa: CAWNLQPGGYEKLFF; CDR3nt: TGTGCCTGGAATCTCCAACCAGGGGGCTATGAAAAACTGTTTTTT
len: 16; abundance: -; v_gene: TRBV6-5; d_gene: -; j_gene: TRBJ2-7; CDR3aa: CASSSGIRGPLYEQYF; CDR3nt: TGTGCCAGCAGTTCTGGGATTAGGGGACCCCTCTACGAGCAGTACTTC
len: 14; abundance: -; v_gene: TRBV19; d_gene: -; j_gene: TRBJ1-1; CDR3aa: CASSPVGPRDEAFF; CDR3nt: TGTGCCAGTAGTCCCGTTGGGCCTCGGGATGAAGCTTTCTTT
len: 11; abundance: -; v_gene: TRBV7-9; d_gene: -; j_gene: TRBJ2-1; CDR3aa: CASTGYNEQFF; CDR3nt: TGTGCCAGCACGGGGTACAATGAGCAGTTCTTC
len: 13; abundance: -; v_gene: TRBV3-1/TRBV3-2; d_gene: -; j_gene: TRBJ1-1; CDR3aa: CASSQGQGLEAFF; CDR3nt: TGTGCCAGCAGCCAAGGGCAGGGACTTGAAGCTTTCTTT
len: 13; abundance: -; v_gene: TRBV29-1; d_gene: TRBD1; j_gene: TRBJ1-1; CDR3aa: CSVEVGTGSEAFF; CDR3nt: TGCAGCGTTGAAGTTGGGACAGGGTCCGAAGCTTTCTTT
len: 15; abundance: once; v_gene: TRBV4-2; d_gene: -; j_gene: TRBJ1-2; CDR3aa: CASSQDFRQGTGYTF; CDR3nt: TGTGCCAGCAGCCAAGATTTTCGGCAGGGAACTGGCTACACCTTC
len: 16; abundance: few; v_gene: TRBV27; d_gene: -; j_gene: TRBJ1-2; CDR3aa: CASSYSGGGRVYGYTF; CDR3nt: TGTGCCAGCAGTTATTCCGGGGGTGGTCGGGTCTATGGCTACACCTTC
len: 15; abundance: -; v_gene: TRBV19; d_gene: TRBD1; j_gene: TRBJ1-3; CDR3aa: CASTPGGYMRNTIYF; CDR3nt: TGTGCCAGTACCCCAGGGGGCTATATGCGAAACACCATATATTTT
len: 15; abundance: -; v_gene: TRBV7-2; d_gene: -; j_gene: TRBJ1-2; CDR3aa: CASSPLGPNGYGYTF; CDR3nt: TGTGCCAGCAGCCCCCTGGGGCCGAACGGCTATGGCTACACCTTC
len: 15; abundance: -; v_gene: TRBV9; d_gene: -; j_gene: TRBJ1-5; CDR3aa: CASSAGGFSNQPQHF; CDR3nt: TGTGCCAGCAGCGCCGGCGGGTTTAGCAATCAGCCCCAGCATTTT
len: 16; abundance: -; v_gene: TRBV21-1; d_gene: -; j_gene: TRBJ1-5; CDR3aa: CASSKELIRGNQPQHF; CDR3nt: TGTGCCAGCAGCAAAGAACTCATCCGGGGCAATCAGCCCCAGCATTTT
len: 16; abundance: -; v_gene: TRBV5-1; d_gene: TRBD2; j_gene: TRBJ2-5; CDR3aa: CASSLNRRGGEETQYF; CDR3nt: TGCGCCAGCAGCTTGAACAGACGGGGGGGCGAAGAGACCCAGTACTTC
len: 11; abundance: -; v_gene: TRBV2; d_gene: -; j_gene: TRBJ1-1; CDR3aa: CAAQGNTEAFF; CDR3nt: TGTGCCGCACAGGGGAACACTGAAGCTTTCTTT
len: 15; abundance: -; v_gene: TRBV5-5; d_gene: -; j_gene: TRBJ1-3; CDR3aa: CASSLVAPTTNTIYF; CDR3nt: TGTGCCAGCAGCTTGGTGGCTCCTACCACAAACACCATATATTTT
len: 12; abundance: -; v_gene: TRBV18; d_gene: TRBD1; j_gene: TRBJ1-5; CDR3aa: CASGQGNQPQHF; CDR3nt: TGTGCCAGTGGACAGGGAAATCAGCCCCAGCATTTT
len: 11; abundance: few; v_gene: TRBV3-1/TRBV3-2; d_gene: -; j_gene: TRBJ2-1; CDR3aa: CASRLYNEQFF; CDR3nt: TGTGCCAGCAGACTATACAATGAGCAGTTCTTC
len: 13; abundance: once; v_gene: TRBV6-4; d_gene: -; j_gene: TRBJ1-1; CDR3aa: CASSAGMNTEAFF; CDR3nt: TGTGCCAGCAGTGCGGGCATGAACACTGAAGCTTTCTTT
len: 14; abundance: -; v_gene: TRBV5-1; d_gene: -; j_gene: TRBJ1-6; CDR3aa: CASSLGVDNSPLHF; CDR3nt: TGCGCCAGCAGCTTGGGGGTGGACAATTCACCCCTCCACTTT
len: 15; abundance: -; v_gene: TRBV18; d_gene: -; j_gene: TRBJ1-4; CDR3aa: CASSPARAGGEKLFF; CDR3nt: TGTGCCAGCTCACCCGCCCGGGCTGGCGGTGAAAAACTGTTTTTT
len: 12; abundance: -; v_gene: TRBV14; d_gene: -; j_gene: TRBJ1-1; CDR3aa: CASSQDRGDAFF; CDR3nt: TGTGCCAGCAGCCAAGATAGAGGGGACGCTTTCTTT
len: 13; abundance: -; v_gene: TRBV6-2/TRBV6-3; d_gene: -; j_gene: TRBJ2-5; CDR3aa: CASSSEGEETQYF; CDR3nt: TGTGCCAGCAGTTCCGAAGGGGAAGAGACCCAGTACTTC
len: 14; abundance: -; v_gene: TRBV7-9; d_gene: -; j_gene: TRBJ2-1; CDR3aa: CASSTNTVYNEQFF; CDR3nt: TGTGCCAGCAGCACCAACACAGTATACAATGAGCAGTTCTTC
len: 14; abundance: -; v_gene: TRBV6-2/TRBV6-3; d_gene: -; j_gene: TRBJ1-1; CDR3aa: CASSFRSLNTEAFF; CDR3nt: TGTGCCAGCAGCTTCAGAAGTCTGAACACTGAAGCTTTCTTT
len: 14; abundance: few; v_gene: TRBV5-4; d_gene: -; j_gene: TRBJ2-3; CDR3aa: CASRVFGGTDTQYF; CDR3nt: TGTGCCAGCAGGGTATTCGGTGGCACAGATACGCAGTATTTT
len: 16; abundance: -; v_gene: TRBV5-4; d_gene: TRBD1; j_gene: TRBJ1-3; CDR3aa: CASSLGTGAVGNTIYF; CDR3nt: TGTGCCAGCAGCTTGGGGACAGGGGCCGTGGGAAACACCATATATTTT
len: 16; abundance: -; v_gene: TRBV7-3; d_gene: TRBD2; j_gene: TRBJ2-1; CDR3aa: CASGDGRLYYYNEQFF; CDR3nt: TGTGCCAGCGGAGACGGGAGGCTATATTACTACAATGAGCAGTTCTTC
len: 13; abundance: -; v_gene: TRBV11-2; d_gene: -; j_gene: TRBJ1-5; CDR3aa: CASSSNREAPQHF; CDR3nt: TGTGCCAGCAGCTCCAACAGGGAGGCGCCCCAGCATTTT
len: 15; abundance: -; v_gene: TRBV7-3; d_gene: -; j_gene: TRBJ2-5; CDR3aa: CASSLTRQEQETQYF; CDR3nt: TGTGCCAGCAGCTTAACTAGGCAGGAGCAAGAGACCCAGTACTTC
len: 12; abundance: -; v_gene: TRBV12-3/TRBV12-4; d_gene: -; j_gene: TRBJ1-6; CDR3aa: CASSLSDAPLHF; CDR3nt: TGTGCCAGCAGTTTATCTGACGCGCCCCTCCACTTT
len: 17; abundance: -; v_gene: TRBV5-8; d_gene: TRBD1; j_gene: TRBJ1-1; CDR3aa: CASSSTGQGLPRAEAFF; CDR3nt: TGTGCCAGCAGCTCGACGGGACAGGGGCTTCCCAGGGCTGAAGCTTTCTTT
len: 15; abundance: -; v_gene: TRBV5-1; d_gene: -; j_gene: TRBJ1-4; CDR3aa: CASSLWGTGVEKLFF; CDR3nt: TGCGCCAGCAGCTTGTGGGGGACTGGGGTTGAAAAACTGTTTTTT
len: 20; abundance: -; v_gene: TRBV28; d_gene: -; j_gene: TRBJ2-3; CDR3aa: CASSPLFIRSGTQASDTQYF; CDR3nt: TGTGCCAGCAGTCCGCTCTTTATTAGATCCGGGACCCAAGCCTCAGATACGCAGTATTTT
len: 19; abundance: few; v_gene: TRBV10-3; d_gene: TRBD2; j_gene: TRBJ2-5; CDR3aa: CAISESTGYSGTTKETQYF; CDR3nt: TGTGCCATCAGTGAGTCGACTGGCTACTCCGGGACTACGAAAGAGACCCAGTACTTC
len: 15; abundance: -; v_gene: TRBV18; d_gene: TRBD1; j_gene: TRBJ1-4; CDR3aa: CASVLPGQENEKLFF; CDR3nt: TGTGCCAGCGTACTACCGGGACAGGAGAATGAAAAACTGTTTTTT
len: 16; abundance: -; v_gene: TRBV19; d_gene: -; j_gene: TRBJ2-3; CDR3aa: CASSIFGGGSTDTQYF; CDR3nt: TGTGCCAGTAGTATATTTGGCGGAGGGAGCACAGATACGCAGTATTTT
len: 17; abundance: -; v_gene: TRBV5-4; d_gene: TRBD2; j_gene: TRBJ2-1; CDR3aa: CASSLTMGTSGSNEQFF; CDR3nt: TGTGCCAGCAGCTTGACCATGGGGACTAGCGGGAGTAATGAGCAGTTCTTC
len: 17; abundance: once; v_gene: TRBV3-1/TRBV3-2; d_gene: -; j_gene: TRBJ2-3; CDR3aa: CASSQDSRSLSTDTQYF; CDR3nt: TGTGCCAGCAGCCAAGACTCCCGTTCGCTAAGCACAGATACGCAGTATTTT
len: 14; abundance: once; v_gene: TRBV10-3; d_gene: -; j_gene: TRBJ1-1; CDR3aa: CAISELTGNTEAFF; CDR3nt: TGTGCCATCAGTGAGTTAACAGGGAACACTGAAGCTTTCTTT
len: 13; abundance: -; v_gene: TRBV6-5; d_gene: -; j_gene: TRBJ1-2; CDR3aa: CASTPRSRKGYTF; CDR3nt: TGTGCCAGCACCCCCCGGTCACGGAAGGGCTACACCTTC
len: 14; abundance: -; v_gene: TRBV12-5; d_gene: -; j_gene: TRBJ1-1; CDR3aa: CASGLRGGNTEAFF; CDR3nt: TGTGCTAGTGGTTTACGGGGAGGGAACACTGAAGCTTTCTTT
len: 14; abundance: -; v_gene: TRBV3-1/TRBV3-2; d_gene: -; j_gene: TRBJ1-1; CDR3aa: CASSQEGTGGRAFF; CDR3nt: TGTGCCAGCAGCCAAGAAGGGACTGGAGGTAGAGCTTTCTTT
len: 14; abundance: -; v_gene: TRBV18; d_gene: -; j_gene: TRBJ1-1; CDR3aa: CASSRRGLDTEAFF; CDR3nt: TGTGCCAGCTCTCGGAGAGGGTTAGACACTGAAGCTTTCTTT
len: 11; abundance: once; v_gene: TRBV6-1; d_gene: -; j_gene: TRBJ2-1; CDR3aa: CASSESSRAFF; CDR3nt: TGTGCCAGCAGTGAATCATCTCGCGCGTTCTTC
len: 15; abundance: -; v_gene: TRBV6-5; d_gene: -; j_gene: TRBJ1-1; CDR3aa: CASSPGGGRNTEAFF; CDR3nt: TGTGCCAGCAGTCCGGGTGGGGGTAGGAACACTGAAGCTTTCTTT
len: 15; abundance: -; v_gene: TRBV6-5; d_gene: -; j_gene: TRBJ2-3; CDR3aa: CASSYGSVGLDTQYF; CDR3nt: TGTGCCAGCAGTTACGGCAGTGTGGGGTTAGATACGCAGTATTTT
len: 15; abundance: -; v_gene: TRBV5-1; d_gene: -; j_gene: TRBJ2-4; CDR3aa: CASSLEVGANPPGDF; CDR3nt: TGCGCCAGCAGCTTGGAGGTAGGGGCCAATCCTCCCGGGGACTTC
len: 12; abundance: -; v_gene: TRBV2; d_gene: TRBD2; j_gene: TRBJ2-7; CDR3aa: CASRLREGEQYF; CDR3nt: TGTGCCAGCAGACTCAGGGAGGGCGAGCAGTACTTC
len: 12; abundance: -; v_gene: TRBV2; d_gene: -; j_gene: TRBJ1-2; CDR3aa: CASSELDYGYTF; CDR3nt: TGTGCCAGCAGTGAACTGGACTATGGCTACACCTTC
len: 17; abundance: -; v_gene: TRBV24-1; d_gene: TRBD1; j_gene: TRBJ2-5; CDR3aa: CATSDLRDRGSQETQYF; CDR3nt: TGTGCCACCAGTGATTTGCGAGACAGGGGGTCCCAAGAGACCCAGTACTTC
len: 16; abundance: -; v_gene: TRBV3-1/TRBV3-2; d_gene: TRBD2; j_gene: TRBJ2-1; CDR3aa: CASSQTAGGAYNEQFF; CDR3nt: TGTGCCAGCAGCCAAACAGCCGGGGGGGCCTACAATGAGCAGTTCTTC
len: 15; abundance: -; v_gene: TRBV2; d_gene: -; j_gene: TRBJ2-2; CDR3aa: CASSARQGWAGELFF; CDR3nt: TGTGCCAGCAGTGCTCGGCAGGGATGGGCCGGGGAGCTGTTTTTT
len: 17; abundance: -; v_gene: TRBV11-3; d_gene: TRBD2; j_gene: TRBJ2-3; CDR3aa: CASSFALAGTLTDTQYF; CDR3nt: TGTGCCAGCAGCTTCGCCCTAGCGGGAACTCTCACAGATACGCAGTATTTT
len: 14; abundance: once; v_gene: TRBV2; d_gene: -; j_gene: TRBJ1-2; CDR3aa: CASSEAYKNYGYTF; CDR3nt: TGTGCCAGCAGTGAAGCTTACAAGAACTATGGCTACACCTTC
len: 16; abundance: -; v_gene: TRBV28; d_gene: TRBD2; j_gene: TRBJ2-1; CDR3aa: CASKASGEGPHNEQFF; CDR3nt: TGTGCCAGCAAAGCGAGCGGGGAGGGCCCCCACAATGAGCAGTTCTTC
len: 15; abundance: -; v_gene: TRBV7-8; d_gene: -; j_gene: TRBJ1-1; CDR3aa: CASSLVSDIGTEAFF; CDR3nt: TGTGCCAGCAGCTTAGTATCGGATATAGGGACTGAAGCTTTCTTT